The clone carrying this T cell receptor beta chain has a count of ten or more. TCRdb re-derived calls from the RT-PCR reads in MiXCR, one entry per CDR3 protein. The data hold hundreds of thousands of distinct CDR3 sequences, with over 12% observed a single time. Germline CDR1 reads SGHRS; CDR2 reads YFSETQ. The CDR3 is 15 residues long. V shed 4 bases and J shed 2 bases, with 13 bases lying between them. The clonotype comes from a female donor in good health, serving as a healthy control. Sequencing used memory CD4+ T cells from blood. This chain links TRBV5-1 with TRBJ2-1, with D maybe TRBD2 (6 bases). For the CDR3, the DNA is TGCGCCAGCAGCCCGGCGGGGACGACCTACAATGAGCAGTTCTTC. Translating it yields CASSPAGTTYNEQFF.